Following are 8 T cell receptor beta chains from one sample sequenced in a study of brain T cells in children with intractable seizures. The repertoire was sequenced with immunoSEQ multiplex PCR; TCRdb's copy has only in-frame clones and lacks some. Found here are about 80,000 clones, under 95% of them singletons; the top ten hold approximately 25%. The input for sequencing was peripheral blood, taken at surgery. The origin of the receptors is a girl aged 2 to 9 with Rasmussen encephalitis and intractable seizures.

The J gene is TRBJ2-5, the V gene TRBV6-5, with D unclear. The germline V and J ends were trimmed by 6 bases and 4 bases, with 9 bases remaining between them. This CDR3 spans 12 amino acids. Per germline, CDR1 MNHEY and CDR2 SVGAGI. The CDR3, as DNA: TGTGCCAGCAGACGATGGGGAGAGACCCAGTACTTC. This translates into CASRRWGETQYF.

The rearrangement joins TRBV28 to TRBJ2-7; D gene uncertain. The CDR3 consists of 11 residues. Germline V CDR1 and CDR2: MDHEN, SYDVKM. V lost 5 bases and J 2 bases, leaving 4 bases between the germline ends. Here the CDR3 reads CASSQTYEQYF. CDR3 DNA sequence: TGTGCCAGCAGTCAGACCTACGAGCAGTACTTC.

V usage is TRBV7-2 and J usage is TRBJ1-1; D unclear. The CDR3 loop spans 14 amino acids. Trimming stripped 1 base from V and 0 bases from J, with 6 bases between. Per the germline V gene, CDR1 is SGHTA and CDR2 is FQGNSA. CDR3 nucleotide sequence: TGTGCCAGCAGCTTAGGCAGGATGAACACTGAAGCTTTCTTT. Translating gives CASSLGRMNTEAFF.

This rearrangement joins TRBV10-3 to TRBJ1-2; D ambiguous. The germline V gene encodes CDR1 ENHRY and CDR2 SYGVKD. V was shortened by 3 bases and J by 6 bases, with 11 bases between the two germline ends. This CDR3 comprises 13 residues. This CDR3 reads CAISDPAQDGYTF. The CDR3 DNA sequence: TGTGCCATCAGTGACCCGGCCCAGGATGGCTACACCTTC.

J is TRBJ2-7 and V is TRBV11-2; TRBD2 matches at 11 bases. The V and J ends lost 5 bases and 7 bases, in that order; junction bases with no gene match: 10. The germline V gene encodes CDR1 SGHAT and CDR2 FQNNGV. The CDR3 loop spans 15 amino acids. In DNA form, the CDR3 reads TGTGCCAGCAGCGTTCGACTAGCGGGAAGATGGGAGCAGTACTTC. It encodes CASSVRLAGRWEQYF.

This clone appeared once. The rearrangement uses TRBV14 and TRBJ1-2; TRBD1 matches at 9 bases. The J segment lost 3 bases and the V segment lost 5 bases, leaving 7 bases of the junction unmatched. Germline lookup yields CDR1 SGHDN and CDR2 FVKESK. The CDR3 is 15 residues long. The CDR3 DNA reads TGTGCCAGCAGCGGATACAGGGGGCATGACTATGGCTACACCTTC. As protein: CASSGYRGHDYGYTF.

V usage is TRBV4-2 and J usage is TRBJ2-1; D could derive from TRBD1 or TRBD2 (6 bases each). The ends were cut back, 1 base at V and 4 bases at J, with 14 bases in the middle. The germline V gene has CDR1 LGHNA and CDR2 YNFKEQ. The CDR3 contains 16 residues. The CDR3 DNA reads TGTGCCAGCAGCCAAGGTAGCGGAGGGGGGTACAATGAGCAGTTCTTC. Translation gives CASSQGSGGGYNEQFF.

This sequence joins TRBV7-2 and TRBJ2-7, with D tentatively TRBD2 (5 bases). The CDR3 is 13 residues long. Germline CDR1 SGHTA, CDR2 FQGNSA. Between the trimmed V and J ends, which lost 1 base and 6 bases, there was a span of 10 bases. CDR3 bases: TGTGCCAGCAGCTTAGGGCTAGCTTCCGAGCAGTACTTC. Its translation: CASSLGLASEQYF.